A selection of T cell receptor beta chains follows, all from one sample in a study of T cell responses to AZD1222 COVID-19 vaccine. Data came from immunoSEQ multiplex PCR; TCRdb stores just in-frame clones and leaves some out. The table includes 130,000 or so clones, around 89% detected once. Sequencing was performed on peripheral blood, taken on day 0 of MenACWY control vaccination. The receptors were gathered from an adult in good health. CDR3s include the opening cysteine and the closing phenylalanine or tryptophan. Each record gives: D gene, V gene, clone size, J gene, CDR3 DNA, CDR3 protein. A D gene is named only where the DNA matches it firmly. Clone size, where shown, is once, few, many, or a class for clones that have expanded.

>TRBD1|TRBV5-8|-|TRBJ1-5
TGTGCCAGCAGTGAGAACACAGGGGGTGATAGCAATCAGCCCCAGCATTTT
CASSENTGGDSNQPQHF
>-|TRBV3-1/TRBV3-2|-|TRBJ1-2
TGTGCCAGCAGCCAAGCCCTGCGGTTTGGAGGATATGGCTACACCTTC
CASSQALRFGGYGYTF
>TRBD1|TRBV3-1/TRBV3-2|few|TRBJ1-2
TGTGCCAGCAGCCAAGAGGGACAGGGGGCTAGTTACTATGGCTACACCTTC
CASSQEGQGASYYGYTF
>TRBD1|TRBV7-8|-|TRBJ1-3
TGTGCCAGCAGCTTAGGAGACAGGGGCTCTGGAAACACCATATATTTT
CASSLGDRGSGNTIYF
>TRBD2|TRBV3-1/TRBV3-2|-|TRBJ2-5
TGTGCCAGCAGCACGGGACTAGCGGGAGGAGAGACCCAGTACTTC
CASSTGLAGGETQYF
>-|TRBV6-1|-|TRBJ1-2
TGTGCCAGCACTAATCGAGCGGAGAAATATGGCTACACCTTC
CASTNRAEKYGYTF
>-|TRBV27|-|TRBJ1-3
TGTGCCAGCAGTCCGAGGAGCTCTGGAAACACCATATATTTT
CASSPRSSGNTIYF
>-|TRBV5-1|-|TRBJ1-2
TGCGCCAGCAGCTTGACAGATGGCTACACCTTC
CASSLTDGYTF
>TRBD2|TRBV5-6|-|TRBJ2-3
TGTGCCAGCAGCTCCACTTGGGAGGGCCCAGATACGCAGTATTTT
CASSSTWEGPDTQYF
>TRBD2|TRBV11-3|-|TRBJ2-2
TGTGCCAGCAGCTTAGGACTAGCGGCAAACACCGGGGAGCTGTTTTTT
CASSLGLAANTGELFF
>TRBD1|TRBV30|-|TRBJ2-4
TGTGCCTGGAGAGCCCTACGGGGACAGGGGGAGACCAAAAACATTCAGTACTTC
CAWRALRGQGETKNIQYF
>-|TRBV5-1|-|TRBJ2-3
TGCGCCAGCAGTCCTAGGCTCGGCACAGATACGCAGTATTTT
CASSPRLGTDTQYF
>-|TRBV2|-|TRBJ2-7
TGTGCCAGCAGTCTTGAGAATATTGGGAGCTACGAGCAGTACTTC
CASSLENIGSYEQYF
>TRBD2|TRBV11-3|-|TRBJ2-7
TGTGCCAGCAGCTCGACTTTCGTCTACTCGTTAGCGGGAGGGCCCTACGAGCAGTACTTC
CASSSTFVYSLAGGPYEQYF
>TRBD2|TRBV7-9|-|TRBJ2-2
TGTGCCAGCAGCTCCCCCCGCCCGGGGACTACCCTAAGCGGGGAGCTGTTTTTT
CASSSPRPGTTLSGELFF
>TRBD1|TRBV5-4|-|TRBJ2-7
TGTGCCAGCAGCCTTTCCGGGACAGGGGATTTTGAGCAGTACTTC
CASSLSGTGDFEQYF
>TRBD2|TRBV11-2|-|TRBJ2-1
TGTGCCAGCACCCCCCGGACTAGCGGGGGGGGGAATGAGCAGTTCTTC
CASTPRTSGGGNEQFF
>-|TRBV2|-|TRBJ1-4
TGTGCCGGGAAGGAGCTGGCAGGGTATGAAAAACTGTTTTTT
CAGKELAGYEKLFF
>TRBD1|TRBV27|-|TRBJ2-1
TGTGCCATCAGGACAGGCCAGCACAATGAGCAGTTCTTC
CAIRTGQHNEQFF
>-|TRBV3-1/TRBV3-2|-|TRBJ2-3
TGTGCCAGCAGCCAAGATCTCGCAGATACGCAGTATTTT
CASSQDLADTQYF
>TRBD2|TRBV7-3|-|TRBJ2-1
TGTGCCAGCAGCCCGGGGACTAGCTTTTACAATGAGCAGTTCTTC
CASSPGTSFYNEQFF
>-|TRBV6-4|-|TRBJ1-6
TGTGCCAGCAGTGAGGAGGGCTTCGCTTCACCCCTCCACTTT
CASSEEGFASPLHF
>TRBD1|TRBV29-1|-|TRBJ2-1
TGCAGCGTTGAAGTTCTTGGACAGGGAAGTGATGAGCAGTTCTTC
CSVEVLGQGSDEQFF
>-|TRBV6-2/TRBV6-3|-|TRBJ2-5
TGTGCCAGCAGTTACTCGAGGGACGTAGGGTTGGGAGAGACCCAGTACTTC
CASSYSRDVGLGETQYF
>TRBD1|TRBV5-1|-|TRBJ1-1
TGCGCCAGCAGCTTGGGACAGGGGGGACTGAACACTGAAGCTTTCTTT
CASSLGQGGLNTEAFF
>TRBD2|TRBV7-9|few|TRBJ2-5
TGTGCCAGCAGCCCGGGGGTTGCTAGCGGGAGTCTTGAGACCCAGTACTTC
CASSPGVASGSLETQYF
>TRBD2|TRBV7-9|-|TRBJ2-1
TGTGCCAGCAGCTTAGGAAGCGGGAGAGTCACTGAGCAGTTCTTC
CASSLGSGRVTEQFF
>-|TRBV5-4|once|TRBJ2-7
TGTGCCAGCAGCCCGGGAGAGGGAAAATTCTACGAGCAGTACTTC
CASSPGEGKFYEQYF
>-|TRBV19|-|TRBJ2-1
TGTGCCAGTAGTGGGATATTAGGCAATGAGCAGTTCTTC
CASSGILGNEQFF
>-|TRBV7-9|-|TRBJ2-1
TGTGCCAGCAGCTTAAGTTTTATATATGAGCAGTTCTTC
CASSLSFIYEQFF
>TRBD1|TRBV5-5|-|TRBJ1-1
TGTGCCAGCAGCACCCGACAGGGGTACACTGAAGCTTTCTTT
CASSTRQGYTEAFF
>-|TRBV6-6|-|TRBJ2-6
TGTGCCAGCAGCCCCCCTGGGGCTGGGGCCAACGTCCTGACTTTC
CASSPPGAGANVLTF
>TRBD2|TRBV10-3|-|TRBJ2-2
TGTGCCATCAGACAAGCGGGAGGCTCCGGGGAGCTGTTTTTT
CAIRQAGGSGELFF
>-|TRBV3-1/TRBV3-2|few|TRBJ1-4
TGTGCCAGCAGTCATATGGGGACCCACACCGCTGAAAAACTGTTTTTT
CASSHMGTHTAEKLFF
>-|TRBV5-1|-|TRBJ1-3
TGCGCCAGCAGCCCAAGACATAACTCTGGAAACACCATATATTTT
CASSPRHNSGNTIYF
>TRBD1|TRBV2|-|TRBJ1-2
TGTGCCAGCAGTGGTCCGGGACAGAGCTATGGCTACACCTTC
CASSGPGQSYGYTF